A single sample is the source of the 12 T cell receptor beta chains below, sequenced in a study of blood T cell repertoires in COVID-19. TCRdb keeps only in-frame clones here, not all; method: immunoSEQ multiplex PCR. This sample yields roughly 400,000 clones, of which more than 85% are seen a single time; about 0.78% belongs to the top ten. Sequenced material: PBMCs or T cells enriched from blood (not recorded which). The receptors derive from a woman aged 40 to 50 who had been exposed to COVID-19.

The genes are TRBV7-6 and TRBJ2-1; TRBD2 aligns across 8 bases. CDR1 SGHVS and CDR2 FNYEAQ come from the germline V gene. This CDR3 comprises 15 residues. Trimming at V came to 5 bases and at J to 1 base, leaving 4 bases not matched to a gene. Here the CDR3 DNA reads TGTGCCAGCAGCCTCAGCGGGGGTTCCTACAATGAGCAGTTCTTC. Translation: CASSLSGGSYNEQFF. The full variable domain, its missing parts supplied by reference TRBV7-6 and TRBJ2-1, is GAGVSQSPRYKVTKRGQDVALRCDPISGHVSLYWYRQALGQGPEFLTYFNYEAQQDKSGLPNDRFSAERPEGSISTLTIQRTEQRDSAMYRCASSLSGGSYNEQFFGPGTRLTVL.

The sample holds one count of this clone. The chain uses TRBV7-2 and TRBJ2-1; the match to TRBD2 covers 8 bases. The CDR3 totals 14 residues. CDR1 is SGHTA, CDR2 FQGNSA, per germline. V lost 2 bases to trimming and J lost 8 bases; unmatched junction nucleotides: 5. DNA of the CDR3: TGTGCCAGCAGCTTAAAAGCGGGAGTCGATGAGCAGTTCTTC. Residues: CASSLKAGVDEQFF.

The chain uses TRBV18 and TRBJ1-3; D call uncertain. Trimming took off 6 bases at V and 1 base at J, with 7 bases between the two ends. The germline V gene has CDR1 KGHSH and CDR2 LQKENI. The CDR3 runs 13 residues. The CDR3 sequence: CASSPGSGNTIYF. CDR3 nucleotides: TGTGCCAGCTCCCCCGGGTCTGGAAACACCATATATTTT.

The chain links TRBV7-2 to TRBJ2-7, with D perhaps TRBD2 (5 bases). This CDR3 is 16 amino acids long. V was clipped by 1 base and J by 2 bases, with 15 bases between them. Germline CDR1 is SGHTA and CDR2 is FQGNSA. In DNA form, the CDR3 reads TGTGCCAGCAGCTTAGTGTCGGCGGGTCAAACCTACGAGCAGTACTTC. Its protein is CASSLVSAGQTYEQYF.

DNA of the CDR3: TGTGCCAGCTCACCAGCGCCGGGGGGCCCAGATACGCAGTATTTT. It yields the protein CASSPAPGGPDTQYF. V usage is TRBV18 and J usage is TRBJ2-3; D perhaps matches TRBD2 (7 bases). V shed 2 bases and J shed 4 bases, with 13 bases lying between them. Germline V gene sequence: CDR1 KGHSH, CDR2 LQKENI. The CDR3 runs 15 residues. Full variable domain (remainder filled in from reference TRBV18 and TRBJ2-3): NAGVMQNPRHLVRRRGQEARLRCSPMKGHSHVYWYRQLPEEGLKFMVYLQKENIIDESGMPKERFSAEFPKEGPSILRIQQVVRGDSAAYFCASSPAPGGPDTQYFGPGTRLTVL.

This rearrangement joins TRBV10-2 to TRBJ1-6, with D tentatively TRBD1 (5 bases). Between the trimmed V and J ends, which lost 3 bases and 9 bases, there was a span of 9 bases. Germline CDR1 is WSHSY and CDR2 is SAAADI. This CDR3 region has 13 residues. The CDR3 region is CASSDRAGSPLHF. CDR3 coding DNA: TGCGCCAGCAGTGACAGGGCTGGTTCACCCCTCCACTTT.

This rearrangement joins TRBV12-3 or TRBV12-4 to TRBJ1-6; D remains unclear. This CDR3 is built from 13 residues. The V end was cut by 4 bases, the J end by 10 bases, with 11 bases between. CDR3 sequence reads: CASSSALGSPLHF. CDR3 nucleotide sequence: TGTGCCAGCAGTTCAGCCCTGGGCTCACCCCTCCACTTT.

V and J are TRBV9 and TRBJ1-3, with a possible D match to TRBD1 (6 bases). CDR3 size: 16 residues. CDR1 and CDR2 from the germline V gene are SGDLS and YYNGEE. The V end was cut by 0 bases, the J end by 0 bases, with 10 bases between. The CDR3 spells CASSVVGHFSGNTIYF. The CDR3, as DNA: TGTGCCAGCAGCGTAGTGGGACACTTCTCTGGAAACACCATATATTTT.

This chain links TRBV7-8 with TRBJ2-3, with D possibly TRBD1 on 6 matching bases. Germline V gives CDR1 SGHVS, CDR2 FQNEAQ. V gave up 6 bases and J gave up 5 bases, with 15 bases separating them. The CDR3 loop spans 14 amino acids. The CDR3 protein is CASRTTGTGDTQYF. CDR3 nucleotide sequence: TGTGCCAGCAGGACCACAGGGACGGGAGATACGCAGTATTTT.

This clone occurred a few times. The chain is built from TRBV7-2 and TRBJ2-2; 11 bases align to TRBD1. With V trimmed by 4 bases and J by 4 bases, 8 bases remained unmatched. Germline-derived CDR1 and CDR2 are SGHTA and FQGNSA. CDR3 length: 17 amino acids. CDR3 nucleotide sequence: TGTGCCAGCAGCTATTGGGGGACAGGGGGTTTCACCGGGGAGCTGTTTTTT. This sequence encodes CASSYWGTGGFTGELFF.

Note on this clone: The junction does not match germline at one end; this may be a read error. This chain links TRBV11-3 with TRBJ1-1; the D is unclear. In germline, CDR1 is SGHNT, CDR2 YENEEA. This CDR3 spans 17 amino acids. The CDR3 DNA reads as TGTGCCAGCAGCTTAGTACTCAGCCCGGGATCGAACGCTGAAGCTTTCTTT. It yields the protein CASSLVLSPGSNAEAFF.

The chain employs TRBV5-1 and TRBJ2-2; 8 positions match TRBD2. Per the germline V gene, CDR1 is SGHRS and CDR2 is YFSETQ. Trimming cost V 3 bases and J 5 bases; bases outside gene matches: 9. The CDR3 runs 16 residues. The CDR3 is CASSSGGLASTGELFF. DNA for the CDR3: TGCGCCAGCAGCTCGGGGGGGCTAGCCAGTACCGGGGAGCTGTTTTTT.